Following are 20 T cell receptor beta chains from one sample sequenced in a study of OX40 agonist ivuxolimab in advanced cancers. Clones were sequenced by immunoSEQ multiplex PCR, and TCRdb holds only the in-frame ones, with some missing. The sample has 80,000 or so clones; 84% are singletons. The sequenced sample was CD4+ or CD8+ T cells sorted from blood, obtained in a trial of the OX40 agonist ivuxolimab. These receptors all come from an adult with an advanced solid tumor such as melanoma, head and neck, liver or kidney cancer.

The count of this clone is one. J is TRBJ2-3 and V is TRBV7-3; TRBD2 matches at 10 bases. Trimming removed 5 bases from V and 0 bases from J; junction bases left unmatched: 2. This CDR3 is 15 amino acids long. Looked up from germline, CDR1 is SGHTA and CDR2 is FQGTGA. CDR3: CASSRLAGSTDTQYF. CDR3 DNA: TGTGCCAGCAGCCGACTAGCGGGTAGCACAGATACGCAGTATTTT.

J is TRBJ2-7 and V is TRBV4-2, with D possibly TRBD2 on 6 matching bases. V lost 1 base, J lost 7 bases, and 14 bases lay in between. This CDR3 region has 14 residues. In germline, CDR1 is LGHNA, CDR2 YNFKEQ. The CDR3 DNA follows: TGTGCCAGCAGCCAAGCGGAGGGTCTAGGGGAGCAGTACTTC. This gives the protein CASSQAEGLGEQYF.

V gene TRBV7-8 combines with J gene TRBJ2-7; D is unclear. Germline-derived CDR1 and CDR2 are SGHVS and FQNEAQ. The CDR3 is 13 residues long. V gave up 1 base and J gave up 3 bases, with 7 bases separating them. The CDR3 bases are TGTGCCAGCAGCTTAGGGTTGGGCTACGAGCAGTACTTC. It translates to CASSLGLGYEQYF.

This clone occurred once. In DNA form, the CDR3 reads TGTGCCAGCAGCGGAGACAGGGTTTTCAACACTGAAGCTTTCTTT. Translation gives CASSGDRVFNTEAFF. The chain uses TRBV7-3 and TRBJ1-1; 7 positions agree with TRBD1. The CDR3 is 15 residues long. The J segment lost 2 bases and the V segment lost 5 bases, leaving 8 bases of the junction unmatched. Germline V gives CDR1 SGHTA, CDR2 FQGTGA.

There are a few counts of this clone. The chain links TRBV4-2 to TRBJ1-5, with D uncertain. V was cut by 0 bases and J by 6 bases, with 9 bases left in between. The CDR3 is made up of 14 amino acids. Looked up from germline, CDR1 is LGHNA and CDR2 is YNFKEQ. This chain's CDR3 is CASSQEPRSQPQHF. CDR3 in DNA: TGTGCCAGCAGCCAAGAACCCCGGAGTCAGCCCCAGCATTTT.

A single count supports this clone. The chain employs TRBV7-8 and TRBJ2-6, with a tentative D call TRBD2 (5 bases). Between the trimmed V and J ends, which lost 3 bases and 1 base, there was a span of 7 bases. Germline V lookup: CDR1 SGHVS, CDR2 FQNEAQ. The CDR3 is made up of 15 amino acids. The CDR3 reads CASSFPGSGANVLTF. In DNA form, the CDR3 reads TGTGCCAGCAGCTTCCCGGGGTCTGGGGCCAACGTCCTGACTTTC.

This clone was picked up a small number of times. The V and J genes are TRBV5-1 and TRBJ1-6, with 8 bases identical to TRBD1. V was clipped by 1 base and J by 9 bases; unmatched bases: 6. The CDR3 loop spans 15 amino acids. The V gene's germline CDR1 is SGHRS and CDR2 YFSETQ. DNA of the CDR3: TGCGCCAGCAGCTTGCTCCGACAGGGGAGTTCACCCCTCCACTTT. Translating it yields CASSLLRQGSSPLHF.

The chain uses TRBV6-5 and TRBJ1-1, with a weak D call TRBD1 (6 bases). The CDR3 contains 14 residues. CDR1 is MNHEY, CDR2 SVGAGI, per germline. Trimming stripped 6 bases from V and 1 base from J, with 12 bases between. CDR3 nucleotides: TGTGCCAGCAGCCGGGGGGGGCCGAACACTGAAGCTTTCTTT. It translates to CASSRGGPNTEAFF.

V usage is TRBV7-2 and J usage is TRBJ1-1; D is unresolved. In germline, CDR1 is SGHTA, CDR2 FQGNSA. V gave up 0 bases and J gave up 2 bases, with 13 bases separating them. The CDR3 spans 16 residues. CDR3 loop: CASSLAAPVANTEAFF. CDR3 DNA sequence: TGTGCCAGCAGCTTAGCAGCTCCGGTCGCTAACACTGAAGCTTTCTTT.

This clone showed up just once. The V and J genes are TRBV30 and TRBJ2-1; no reliable D call. Looked up from germline, CDR1 is GTSNPN and CDR2 is SVGIG (reference sequence). V was pared by 1 base and J by 10 bases, with 8 bases between. The CDR3 is 11 residues long. The CDR3 nucleotides read TGTGCCTGGAGTGACTTTTACGAGCAGTTCTTC. Translation: CAWSDFYEQFF.

The CDR3 sequence: CASSERLAEYNEQFF. The DNA of the CDR3 is TGTGCCAGCAGTGAACGACTAGCGGAATACAATGAGCAGTTCTTC. The chain links TRBV2 to TRBJ2-1, with 9 bases identical to TRBD2. The CDR3 consists of 15 residues. The ends lost 2 bases at V and 4 bases at J; junction bases unmatched: 3. CDR1 is SNHLY and CDR2 is FYNNEI in the germline V gene.

V is TRBV29-1 and J is TRBJ1-2, with D possibly matching TRBD1 (5 bases). CDR1 and CDR2 from the germline V gene are SQVTM and ANQGSEA. V lost 7 bases, J lost 1 base, and 22 bases lay in between. This CDR3 region has 16 residues. CDR3 bases: TGCAGCGCTTATCAAACTACTCAGGGTTATAACTATGGCTACACCTTC. This encodes CSAYQTTQGYNYGYTF.

The chain couples TRBV5-4 to TRBJ2-2, with D unresolved. V was shortened by 0 bases and J by 5 bases, with 11 bases between the two germline ends. CDR3 length: 15 amino acids. Germline CDR1 reads SGHNT; CDR2 reads YYREEE (reference sequence). The CDR3 DNA reads as TGTGCCAGCAGCTTGGGACCCCTAGGGACCGGGGAGCTGTTTTTT. Its translation is CASSLGPLGTGELFF.

The chain couples TRBV10-3 to TRBJ1-1, with 10 positions matching TRBD1. The CDR3 is 14 residues long. Germline-derived CDR1 and CDR2 are ENHRY and SYGVKD. Unmatched junction bases numbered 5, after V lost 6 bases and J lost 4 bases. CDR3 sequence: CAISGTGETTEAFF. The CDR3 nucleotides are TGTGCCATCAGCGGGACAGGGGAGACCACTGAAGCTTTCTTT.

This clone was detected only a few times. V and J are TRBV11-1 and TRBJ2-2; a possible D gene is TRBD2 (5 bases). V was trimmed by 4 bases and J by 1 base, leaving 10 bases between them. This CDR3 is 15 amino acids long. Germline loops: CDR1 SGHAT, CDR2 FQDESV (reference sequence). The CDR3 sequence is CASSSGIGNTGELFF. The CDR3 coding sequence is TGTGCCAGCAGCTCGGGGATAGGGAACACCGGGGAGCTGTTTTTT.

The J gene is TRBJ2-1, the V gene TRBV10-3; 9 bases line up with TRBD1. CDR3 length equals 15 residues. The germline V gene encodes CDR1 ENHRY and CDR2 SYGVKD. The junction had 9 bases not matched to a gene; V was cut back by 7 bases and J by 5 bases. This CDR3 reads CAITQPGQGHNEQFF. For the CDR3, the DNA is TGTGCCATCACTCAACCGGGACAGGGCCACAATGAGCAGTTCTTC.

The J gene is TRBJ1-5, the V gene TRBV5-1, with D possibly TRBD1 on 5 matching bases. Germline CDR1 reads SGHRS; CDR2 reads YFSETQ. V lost 4 bases, J lost 0 bases, and 8 bases lay in between. The CDR3 runs 14 residues. CDR3: CASSPQGSNQPQHF. CDR3 DNA: TGCGCCAGCAGCCCTCAGGGTAGCAATCAGCCCCAGCATTTT. Full variable domain (outside the CDR3, taken from reference TRBV5-1 and TRBJ1-5): KAGVTQTPRYLIKTRGQQVTLSCSPISGHRSVSWYQQTPGQGLQFLFEYFSETQRNKGNFPGRFSGRQFSNSRSEMNVSTLELGDSALYLCASSPQGSNQPQHFGDGTRLSIL.

This clone was counted only a few times. The chain joins TRBV23-1 to TRBJ1-6; D is undetermined. TRBV23-1 is identified as an open reading frame with a role that is uncertain. CDR3 length: 13 amino acids. Between the trimmed V and J ends, which lost 4 bases and 8 bases, there was a span of 9 bases. Written as DNA, the CDR3 is TGCGCCAGCAGTCTAGTGGAGGATTCACCCCTCCACTTT. It codes for CASSLVEDSPLHF.

This chain uses TRBV19 with TRBJ1-2; no reliable D call. CDR1 LNHDA and CDR2 SQIVND come from the germline V gene (reference sequence). The CDR3 is made up of 15 amino acids. V was trimmed by 3 bases and J by 8 bases, leaving 19 bases between them. The CDR3 nucleotides read TGTGCCAGTAGTATGGGAGCGCAGCTCCTTCAAGGCTACACCTTC. Its translation: CASSMGAQLLQGYTF.

The chain joins TRBV11-3 to TRBJ2-3; D gene unclear. The V and J ends lost 1 base and 0 bases respectively, with 5 bases between them. Germline-derived CDR1 and CDR2 are SGHNT and YENEEA. CDR3 length: 14 residues. In DNA form, the CDR3 reads TGTGCCAGCAGCTTAGTAGGGAGCACAGATACGCAGTATTTT. Its protein product is CASSLVGSTDTQYF.